One and the same sample provided the 3 T cell receptor beta chains below, sequenced in a study of T cell responses to AZD1222 COVID-19 vaccine. The table came from immunoSEQ multiplex PCR; TCRdb's copy has only in-frame clones and leaves some out. Of around 200,000 clones in the sample, approximately 94% were seen once. The sequences come from peripheral blood, collected 28 days after the second AZD1222 dose. Source of these receptors: an adult who received the AZD1222 COVID-19 vaccine.

In this sample, this clone turned up once. V and J are TRBV2 and TRBJ2-3; D not resolved. V was cut by 6 bases and J by 3 bases, with 7 bases left in between. The CDR3 contains 12 residues. Germline V gene lookup returns CDR1 SNHLY and CDR2 FYNNEI. The chain's CDR3 is CASSLITDTQYF. DNA of the CDR3: TGTGCCAGCAGCTTGATAACAGATACGCAGTATTTT.

The chain has TRBV2 and TRBJ1-2, with TRBD1 matching 7 bases. Germline assignment: CDR1 SNHLY and CDR2 FYNNEI. The ends lost 8 bases at V and 6 bases at J; junction bases unmatched: 21. This CDR3 contains 17 residues. The CDR3 loop reads CASRTSATGWDVHGYTF. The CDR3 DNA reads as TGTGCCAGCCGTACCTCAGCGACAGGGTGGGATGTTCATGGCTACACCTTC.

The V call is TRBV29-1, the J call TRBJ2-3; 9 bases fit TRBD2. Germline values: CDR1 SQVTM, CDR2 ANQGSEA. The CDR3 is 13 amino acids. Unmatched junction bases numbered 1, after V lost 5 bases and J lost 1 base. The CDR3 nucleotides read TGCAGCGTTCGCGGGGGGGGCACAGATACGCAGTATTTT. Amino acids: CSVRGGGTDTQYF.